The text below deals with one T cell receptor beta chain. The target antigen is unknown. The V and J ends lost 1 base and 3 bases respectively, with 3 bases between them. Looked up from germline, CDR1 is MNHEY and CDR2 is SVGAGI. The CDR3 is made up of 13 amino acids. This record belongs to a study of T cell clonotyping in hematopoietic cell transplantation. The study's findings and limits: CD4 and CD8 repertoire contributions could not be separated without sorting. Graft donor and pretransplant recipient Inverse Simpson Index values predicted broader posttransplant TCR diversity. Pathologically expanded recipient clonotypes increased progressively from day 30 to day 180 as diversity fell. At the given depth, recipient repertoires were over 95% de novo clonotypes.

Sequencing used immunoSEQ multiplex PCR; TCRdb keeps in-frame clones, though not all of them. Here the sample spans 55,000 to 70,000 clones, about 93% being singletons. The sequence derives from a man in his fifties in good health. Some clones in this sample may be carry-over from other donors' samples. V gene TRBV6-5 combines with J gene TRBJ2-2; D not resolved. The material sequenced was peripheral blood mononuclear cells. The CDR3 region is CASSYLYTGELFF. Written as DNA, the CDR3 is TGTGCCAGCAGTTACTTATACACCGGGGAGCTGTTTTTT.